This T cell receptor beta chain came from a study of graft-versus-host responses after intestinal transplantation. Study information: Induction with anti-thymocyte globulin, then tacrolimus and steroids for roughly three years, was given to all recipients.

The study plated about 200,000 CFSE-labeled responders with about 200,000 irradiated, violet-dye-labeled stimulators. The reaction was completed, and proliferating CFSE-low CD3+CD4+ and CD3+CD8+ responders were then sorted. Overall study results and limits: Individuals who had graft-donor T cell macrochimerism had allografts that showed high graft-versus-host to host-versus-graft clonal ratios.

Trimming removed 4 bases from V and 4 bases from J, with 22 bases in between. This CDR3 contains 17 residues. The V gene's germline CDR1 is SGHVT and CDR2 SQSDAQ. Assay: immunoSEQ multiplex PCR; the TCRdb copy retains only in-frame clones and omits some. The sample has under 15,000 clones, more than 25% seen once. This receptor was taken from a human patient who received an intestinal transplant. The sample consisted of alloreactive CD8+ T cells from a mixed lymphocyte reaction culture, taken before intestinal transplant. Subset given: CFSE-low proliferating T cells sorted from roughly six-day pre-transplant mixed lymphocyte reaction (GvH or HvG direction). The V call is TRBV7-4, the J call TRBJ1-2; D is possibly TRBD1 (6 bases). The CDR3 DNA sequence: TGTGCCAGCAGCTCTCGCAAGGGAGGCAGGGGTGCCTATGGCTACACCTTC. It translates to CASSSRKGGRGAYGYTF.